The 2 T cell receptor beta chains in this list originate from one sample, sequenced in a study of response to subunit inactivated influenza vaccine. TCRdb re-called the RT-PCR reads with MiXCR, one entry per CDR3 protein. The table has about 780,000 distinct CDR3 sequences, about 18% seen once. The sequences come from PBMCs from blood, collected more than 4 days after vaccination. The receptors were gathered from a man in his fifties or sixties who received an inactivated influenza vaccine.

The chain employs TRBV5-1 and TRBJ1-6; 8 nucleotides match TRBD1. Germline V gene sequence: CDR1 SGHRS, CDR2 YFSETQ. The CDR3 runs to 14 residues. V shed 4 bases and J 12 bases; nucleotides not matched to a gene: 9. The chain's CDR3 is CASSQDRVLEPLHF. CDR3 nucleotide sequence: TGCGCCAGCAGCCAGGACAGGGTTCTTGAACCCCTCCACTTT.

The chain employs TRBV19 and TRBJ2-1; 9 bases match TRBD2. The length of the CDR3 is 16 residues. CDR1 LNHDA and CDR2 SQIVND come from the germline V gene (reference sequence). Trimming took 3 bases from V and 9 from J; bases not matched to a gene: 12. CDR3 nucleotides: TGTGCCAGTAGTATGCCTAGCGGGACCTCACGGGGTGAGCAGTTCTTC. Translation gives CASSMPSGTSRGEQFF.